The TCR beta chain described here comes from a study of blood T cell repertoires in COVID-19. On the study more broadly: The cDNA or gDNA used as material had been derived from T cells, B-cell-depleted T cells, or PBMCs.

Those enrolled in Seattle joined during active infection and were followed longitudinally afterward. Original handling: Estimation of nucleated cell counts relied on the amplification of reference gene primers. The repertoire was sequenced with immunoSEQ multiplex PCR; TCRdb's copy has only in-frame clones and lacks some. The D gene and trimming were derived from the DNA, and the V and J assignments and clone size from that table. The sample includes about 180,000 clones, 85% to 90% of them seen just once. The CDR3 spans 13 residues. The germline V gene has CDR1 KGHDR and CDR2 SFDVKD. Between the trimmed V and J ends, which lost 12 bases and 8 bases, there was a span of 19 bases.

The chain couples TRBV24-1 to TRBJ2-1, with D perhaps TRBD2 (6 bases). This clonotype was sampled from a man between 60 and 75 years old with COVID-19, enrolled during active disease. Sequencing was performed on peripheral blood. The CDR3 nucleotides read TGTGCCTCCGAGCGGGCCGCTCCCTATGAGCAGTTCTTC. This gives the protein CASERAAPYEQFF.